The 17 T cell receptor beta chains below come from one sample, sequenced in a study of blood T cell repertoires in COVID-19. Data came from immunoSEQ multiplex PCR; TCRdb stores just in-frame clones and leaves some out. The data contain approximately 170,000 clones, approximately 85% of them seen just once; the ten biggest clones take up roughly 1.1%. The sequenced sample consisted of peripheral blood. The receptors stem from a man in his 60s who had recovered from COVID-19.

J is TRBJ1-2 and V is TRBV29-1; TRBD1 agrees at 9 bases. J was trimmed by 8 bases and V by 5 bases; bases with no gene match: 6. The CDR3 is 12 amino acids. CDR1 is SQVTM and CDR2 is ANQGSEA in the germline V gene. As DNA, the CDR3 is TGCAGCGTTAGGGGACAGGGCGGAGGCTACACCTTC. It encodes CSVRGQGGGYTF.

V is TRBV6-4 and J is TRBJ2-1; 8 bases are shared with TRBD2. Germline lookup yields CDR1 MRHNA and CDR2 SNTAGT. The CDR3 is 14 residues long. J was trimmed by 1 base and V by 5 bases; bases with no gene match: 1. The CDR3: CASSSGGSYNEQFF. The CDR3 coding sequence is TGTGCCAGCAGTAGCGGGGGTTCCTACAATGAGCAGTTCTTC.

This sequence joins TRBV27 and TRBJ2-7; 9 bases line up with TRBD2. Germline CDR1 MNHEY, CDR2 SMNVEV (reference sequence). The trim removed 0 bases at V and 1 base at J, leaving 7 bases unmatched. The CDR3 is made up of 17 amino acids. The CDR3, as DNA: TGTGCCAGCAGTTTATCCCTCGGGACTAGCCTATCCTACGAGCAGTACTTC. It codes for CASSLSLGTSLSYEQYF.

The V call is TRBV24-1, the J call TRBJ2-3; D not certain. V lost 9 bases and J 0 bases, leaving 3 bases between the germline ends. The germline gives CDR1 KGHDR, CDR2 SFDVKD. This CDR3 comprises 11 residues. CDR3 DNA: TGTGCCACCGAGAGCACAGATACGCAGTATTTT. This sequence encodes CATESTDTQYF.

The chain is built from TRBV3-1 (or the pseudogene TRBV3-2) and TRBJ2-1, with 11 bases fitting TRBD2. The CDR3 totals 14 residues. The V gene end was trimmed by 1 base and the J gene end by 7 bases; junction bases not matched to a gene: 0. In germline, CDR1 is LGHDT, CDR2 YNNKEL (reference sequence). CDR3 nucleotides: TGTGCCAGCAGCCAAGCTAGCGGGGGGAATGAGCAGTTCTTC. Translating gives CASSQASGGNEQFF.

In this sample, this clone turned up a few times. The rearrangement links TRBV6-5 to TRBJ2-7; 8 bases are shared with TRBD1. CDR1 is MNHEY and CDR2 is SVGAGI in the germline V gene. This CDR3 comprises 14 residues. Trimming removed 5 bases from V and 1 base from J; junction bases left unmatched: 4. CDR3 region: CASSPGTGSYEQYF. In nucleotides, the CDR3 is TGTGCCAGCAGTCCCGGGACAGGATCCTACGAGCAGTACTTC.

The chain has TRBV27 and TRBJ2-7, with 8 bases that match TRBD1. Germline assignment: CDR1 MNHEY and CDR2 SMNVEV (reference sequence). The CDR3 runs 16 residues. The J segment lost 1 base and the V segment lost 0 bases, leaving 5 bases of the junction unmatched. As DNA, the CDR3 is TGTGCCAGCAGTTTATCGATGGACAGGGTATCCTACGAGCAGTACTTC. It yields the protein CASSLSMDRVSYEQYF.

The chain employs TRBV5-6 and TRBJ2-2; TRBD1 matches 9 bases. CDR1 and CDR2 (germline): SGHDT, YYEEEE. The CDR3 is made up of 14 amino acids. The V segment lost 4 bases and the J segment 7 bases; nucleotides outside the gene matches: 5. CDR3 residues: CASSGQGRSGELFF. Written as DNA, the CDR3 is TGTGCCAGCAGCGGACAGGGGAGGAGCGGGGAGCTGTTTTTT.

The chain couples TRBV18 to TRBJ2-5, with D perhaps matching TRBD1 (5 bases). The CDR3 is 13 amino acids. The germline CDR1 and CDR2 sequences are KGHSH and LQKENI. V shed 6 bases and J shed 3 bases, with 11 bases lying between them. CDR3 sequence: CASSDTVKETQYF. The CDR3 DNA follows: TGTGCCAGCTCGGACACGGTTAAAGAGACCCAGTACTTC. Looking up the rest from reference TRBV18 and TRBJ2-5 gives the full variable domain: NAGVMQNPRHLVRRRGQEARLRCSPMKGHSHVYWYRQLPEEGLKFMVYLQKENIIDESGMPKERFSAEFPKEGPSILRIQQVVRGDSAAYFCASSDTVKETQYFGPGTRLLVL.

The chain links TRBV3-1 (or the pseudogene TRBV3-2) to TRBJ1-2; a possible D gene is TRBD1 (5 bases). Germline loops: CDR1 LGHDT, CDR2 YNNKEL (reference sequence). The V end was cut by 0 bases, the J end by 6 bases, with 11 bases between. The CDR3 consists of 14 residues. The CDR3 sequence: CASSQDGRVNGYTF. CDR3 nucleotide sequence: TGTGCCAGCAGCCAAGACGGCAGGGTGAATGGCTACACCTTC.

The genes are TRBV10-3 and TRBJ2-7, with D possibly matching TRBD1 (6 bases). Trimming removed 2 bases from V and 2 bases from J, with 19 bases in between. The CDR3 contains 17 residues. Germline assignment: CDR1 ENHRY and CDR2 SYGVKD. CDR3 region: CAISERRPGTIPYEQYF. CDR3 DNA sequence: TGTGCCATCAGTGAGAGACGGCCAGGGACAATTCCCTACGAGCAGTACTTC.

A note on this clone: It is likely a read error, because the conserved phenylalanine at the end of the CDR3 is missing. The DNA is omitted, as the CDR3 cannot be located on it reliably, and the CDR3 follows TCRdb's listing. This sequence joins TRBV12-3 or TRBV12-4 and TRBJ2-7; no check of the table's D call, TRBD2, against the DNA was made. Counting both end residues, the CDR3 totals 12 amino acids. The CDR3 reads CASSLGAGAWLI.

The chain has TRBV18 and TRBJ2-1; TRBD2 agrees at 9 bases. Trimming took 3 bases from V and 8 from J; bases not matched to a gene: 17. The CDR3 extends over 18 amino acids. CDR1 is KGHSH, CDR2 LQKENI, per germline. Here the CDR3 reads CASSPGRGGLTIGHEQFF. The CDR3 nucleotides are TGTGCCAGCTCACCTGGGCGGGGGGGCCTGACGATTGGGCATGAGCAGTTCTTC.

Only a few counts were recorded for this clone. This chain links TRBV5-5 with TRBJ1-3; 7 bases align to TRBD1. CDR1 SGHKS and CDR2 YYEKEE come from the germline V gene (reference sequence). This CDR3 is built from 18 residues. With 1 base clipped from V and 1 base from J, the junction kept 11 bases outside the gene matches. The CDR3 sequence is CASSLISLNRGSGNTIYF. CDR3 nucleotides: TGTGCCAGCAGCTTGATTTCTCTTAACAGGGGATCTGGAAACACCATATATTTT.

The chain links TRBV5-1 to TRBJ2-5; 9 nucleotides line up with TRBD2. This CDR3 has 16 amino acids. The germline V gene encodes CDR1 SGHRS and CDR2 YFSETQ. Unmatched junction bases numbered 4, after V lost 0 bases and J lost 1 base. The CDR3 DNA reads TGCGCCAGCAGCTTGGAGGGAGCGGGGGGCCAAGAGACCCAGTACTTC. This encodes CASSLEGAGGQETQYF.

DNA for the CDR3: TGTGCCAGCAGCGTAGCGGGCAGGGGCCTTAATGAAAAACTGTTTTTT. This gives the protein CASSVAGRGLNEKLFF. The rearrangement uses TRBV9 and TRBJ1-4, with a weak D call TRBD1 (6 bases). This CDR3 is built from 16 residues. V lost 0 bases and J lost 4, with 13 bases in between. Germline V gene sequence: CDR1 SGDLS, CDR2 YYNGEE. The full variable domain, in which reference TRBV9 and TRBJ1-4 provide the parts outside the CDR3, is DSGVTQTPKHLITATGQRVTLRCSPRSGDLSVYWYQQSLDQGLQFLIQYYNGEERAKGNILERFSAQQFPDLHSELNLSSLELGDSALYFCASSVAGRGLNEKLFFGSGTQLSVL.

In DNA form, the CDR3 reads TGTGCCAGCAGTTTAACTTGGGACAGGGAGTACGAGCAGTACTTC. It yields the protein CASSLTWDREYEQYF. The V gene is TRBV27, the J gene TRBJ2-7; TRBD1 matches at 9 bases. Germline CDR1 MNHEY, CDR2 SMNVEV (reference sequence). The J segment lost 4 bases and the V segment lost 2 bases, leaving 6 bases of the junction unmatched. CDR3 size: 15 residues.